A selection of T cell receptor beta chains follows, all from one sample in a study of control samples from healthy donors and cancer patients. Repertoires were generated with immunoSEQ multiplex PCR, while TCRdb's copy carries only in-frame clones and drops some. The table has 90,000 to 150,000 clones, 80% to 90% seen once. Sequenced material: blood. The receptor set was obtained from a middle-aged man in good health. Both conserved end residues are part of each CDR3.

v_call	j_call	cdr3_aa
TRBV3-1/TRBV3-2	TRBJ2-3	CASSHLTAGGLGSTDTQYF
TRBV10-3	TRBJ2-7	CAISTGPQEQYF
TRBV4-3	TRBJ1-2	CASSQVGQGYGYTF
TRBV7-7	TRBJ2-5	CASSLDRGGLETQYF
TRBV7-2	TRBJ1-6	CASSFPAPSPLHF
TRBV2	TRBJ2-5	CASSLGVLETQYF
TRBV25-1	TRBJ1-1	CASSESWGINTEAFF
TRBV2	TRBJ2-3	CASSEDGGLELDTQYF
TRBV7-9	TRBJ1-2	CASSLRRQGANYGYTF
TRBV4-1	TRBJ1-1	CASSQDGVRGRGTEAFF
TRBV7-2	TRBJ2-7	CASSLMGGGNPNEQYF
TRBV4-3	TRBJ2-3	CASSPGQGRDTQYF
TRBV10-3	TRBJ2-7	CAISERGYEQYF
TRBV27	TRBJ2-1	CASSRVRAYNEQFF
TRBV5-1	TRBJ2-6	CASRLSPGANVLTF
TRBV2	TRBJ1-4	CAILPGQGPTTNEKLFF
TRBV24-1	TRBJ2-3	CATSISGGAGTQYF
TRBV10-3	TRBJ1-1	CAISAGTLNTEAFF
TRBV27	TRBJ1-1	CASSLRTVRNTEAFF
TRBV2	TRBJ2-3	CASSVRMGSPLTDTQYF
TRBV9	TRBJ1-3	CASSVGGLSGNTIYF
TRBV5-1	TRBJ1-2	CASSFPGGNYGYTF
TRBV19	TRBJ2-5	CASSRLAGGGGQETQYF
TRBV5-1	TRBJ2-3	CASSLLAGGPEDTQYF
TRBV27	TRBJ1-2	CASRLTGGVNYGYTF
TRBV9	TRBJ2-5	CASSVGANRVQETQYF
TRBV10-3	TRBJ1-1	CAITPGQGYETEAFF
TRBV5-4	TRBJ1-1	CASSLGTQNTEAFF
TRBV6-6	TRBJ2-2	CASSYRVGELFF
TRBV4-3	TRBJ1-2	CASSQGGGHGYTF
TRBV5-1	TRBJ1-5	CASSLGPRTDSNQPQHF
TRBV6-6	TRBJ2-5	CASWDFKETQYF
TRBV6-1	TRBJ2-7	CASSPRAVGGEQYF
TRBV19	TRBJ1-5	CASSIANGLNQPQHF
TRBV29-1	TRBJ1-5	CSVGGQGENQPQHF
TRBV19	TRBJ1-1	CASFLSGQGNTEAFF